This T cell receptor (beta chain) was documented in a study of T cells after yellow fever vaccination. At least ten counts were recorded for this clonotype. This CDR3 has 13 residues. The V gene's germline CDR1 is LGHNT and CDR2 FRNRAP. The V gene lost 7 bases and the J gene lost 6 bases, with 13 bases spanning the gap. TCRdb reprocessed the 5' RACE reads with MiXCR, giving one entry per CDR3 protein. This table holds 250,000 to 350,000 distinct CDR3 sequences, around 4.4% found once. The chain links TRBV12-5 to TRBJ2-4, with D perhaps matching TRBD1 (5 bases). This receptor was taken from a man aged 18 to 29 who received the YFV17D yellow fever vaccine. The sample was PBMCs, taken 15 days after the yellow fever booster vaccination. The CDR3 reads CASAPDRGNIQYF. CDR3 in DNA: TGTGCTAGTGCTCCCGACAGAGGAAACATTCAGTACTTC.